Below are 5 T cell receptor beta chains sequenced from a single sample in a study of blood T cells in healthy people across ages. The use of a sample-barcoded 5' primer and a J-beta primer mix characterized a second PCR of roughly 7 to 11 cycles. TCRdb re-derived calls from the 5' RACE reads in MiXCR, one entry per CDR3 protein. The sample contains about 1.8 million distinct CDR3 sequences, 49% of which appear only once. Sequencing input: blood. The receptors come from a woman between 35 and 50 years old in good health.

The chain combines TRBV6-2 or TRBV6-3 with TRBJ2-7, with 10 bases identical to TRBD2. The J call could be wrong; TRBJ2-4 is a better fit for the DNA end. CDR1 and CDR2 from the germline V gene are MNHEY and SVGEGT. The CDR3 length is 18 residues. The CDR3 region has the DNA TGTGCCAGCAGCTCAATCACCAGCGGGGGGGTGATTTGGAACATTCAGTACTTC. The encoded protein is CASSSITSGGVIWNIQYF.

The gene calls are TRBV12-3 or TRBV12-4 and TRBJ1-2; D gene ambiguous. V dropped 3 bases and J dropped 6 bases, with 20 bases sitting between them. CDR3 length: 16 amino acids. CDR3 in DNA: TGTGCCAGCAGTTTGGCCCGGAGGGAAAGGTCAGATGGCTACACCTTC. Its protein is CASSLARRERSDGYTF.

The V gene is TRBV20-1, the J gene TRBJ2-7, with D tentatively TRBD2 (6 bases). Trimming pared 3 bases from V and 2 bases from J, leaving 11 bases between. The CDR3 contains 13 residues. The germline V gene has CDR1 DFQATT and CDR2 SNEGSKA (reference sequence). CDR3 sequence (DNA): TGCAGTGCTAGCCGGGGGAGCCCCTACGAGCAGTACTTC. This sequence encodes CSASRGSPYEQYF.

The rearrangement joins TRBV6-5 to TRBJ1-2; possibly TRBD1 for D (5 bases). V was trimmed by 0 bases and J by 4 bases, leaving 21 bases between them. Germline CDR1 and CDR2: MNHEY and SVGAGI. This CDR3 contains 18 residues. CDR3 nucleotides: TGTGCCAGCAGTTACTCGATATTCGCGCAGGCTACAGGCTATGGCTACACCTTC. This sequence encodes CASSYSIFAQATGYGYTF.

A word on this clonotype: One junction end disagrees with the germline gene, perhaps due to a read error. The CDR3 here is CASSHGDNSPPHF. The CDR3 region has the DNA TGCGCCAGCAGCCACGGGGATAATTCACCCCCCCACTTT. The rearrangement joins TRBV5-1 to TRBJ1-6; no definite D call. CDR1 and CDR2 (germline): SGHRS, YFSETQ. The length of the CDR3 is 13 residues.